The entry that follows covers one T cell receptor beta chain sequence. No antigen is known for it. The sample holds no much larger clone one base away, and base qualities are not on file. The data originate from a study of T-cell reconstitution after alpha-beta-depleted transplantation in children listed by TCRdb under 2016. Broadly, across the study: The study quantitatively tracked T-cell immune reconstitution after TCRalphabeta/CD19-depleted allogeneic hematopoietic cell transplantation in children using TCR repertoire profiling.

Library prep was done by PCR. The sequencer was an Illumina HiSeq 2500. Molecular barcoding was employed in the preparation of TCR libraries, with unique molecular identifiers being used to normalize TCRbeta repertoire quantification. TCRdb reanalyzed the raw reads on its own, using fastp at Q25 for trimming and MiXCR for clone calling, and kept in-frame beta chains. When rows share a CDR3 protein, they turn into one entry using the most common DNA and genes. The sample table shows hundreds of thousands of distinct CDR3 sequences, and roughly 16% are seen once. About 5% of the sample lies in the top ten. In the paper's terms, the treatment or condition label means: allogeneic hematopoietic cell transplantation with graft depleted of TCRalphabeta T cells and CD19 B cells. Transplant recipients were children who received TCRalphabeta/CD19-depleted allogeneic hematopoietic cell grafts. Counted from cysteine to phenylalanine, this CDR3 has 14 amino acids. Only the CDR3 region is kept as DNA, spanning 42 bases read in frame from base 1. V loses 6 bases of germline sequence and J loses 7 bases, and the interval between the two ends is 19 bases. In the germline V gene (reference sequence), CDR1 corresponds to DFQATT and CDR2 to SNEGSKA.

General findings and caveats noted by the study authors: Over subsequent months, a decline in hyperexpanded clone frequencies was noted, and after one year, T-cell counts and TCRbeta diversity were mostly ascribed to newly produced T cells. The high TCRbeta diversity at day 60 in some patients was ascribed to recipient T cells and intrathymic progenitors that had survived conditioning. About two months after transplant, the apparently early recovery of alphabetaT-cell counts reportedly depended on just several hundred clones that had expanded rapidly and came from non-depleted graft cells.

The source was PBMCs, mostly from graft donor cells, collected 360 days after TCRalphabeta/CD19-depleted stem cell transplant. The clonotype comes from a male patient younger than 18 who had a stem cell transplant for acute lymphoblastic leukemia, so the T cells may come from the graft donor. Recombination connected TRBV20-1 to TRBJ1-5; TRBD1 is perhaps the D gene, given 6 matching bases. The CDR3 loop reads CSAGALSSGQPQHF. DNA sequence: TGCAGTGCGGGGGCCCTTTCGTCGGGGCAGCCCCAGCATTTT.